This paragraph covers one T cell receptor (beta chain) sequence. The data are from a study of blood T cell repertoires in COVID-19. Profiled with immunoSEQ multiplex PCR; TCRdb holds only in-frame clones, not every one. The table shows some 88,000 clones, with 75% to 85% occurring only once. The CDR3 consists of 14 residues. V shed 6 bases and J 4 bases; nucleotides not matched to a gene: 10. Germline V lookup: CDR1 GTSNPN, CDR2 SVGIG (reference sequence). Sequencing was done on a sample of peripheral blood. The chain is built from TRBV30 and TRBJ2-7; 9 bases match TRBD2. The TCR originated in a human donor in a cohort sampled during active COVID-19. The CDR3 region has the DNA TGTGCCTGTTCTTCCCTAGCGGGATCTTACGAGCAGTACTTC. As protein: CACSSLAGSYEQYF.